This TCR beta chain was identified during a study of blood T cell repertoires in COVID-19. Overall study context: In each case, the material was cDNA or gDNA derived from T cells, B-cell-depleted T cells, or PBMCs.

This CDR3 spans 16 amino acids. Germline values: CDR1 MGHDK, CDR2 SYGVNS. The junction had 7 bases not matched to a gene; V was cut back by 3 bases and J by 7 bases. In the authors' methods: For nucleated cells, counts were estimated from reference gene primer amplification. Generated by immunoSEQ multiplex PCR, the TCRdb table keeps only in-frame clones and is missing some. V, J and clone size are taken as reported in that table, and D and trimming were inferred from the DNA itself. This sample yields about 110,000 clones, of which 69% are seen a single time; approximately 6.2% belongs to the top ten.

This chain joins TRBV25-1 and TRBJ1-4; 11 bases align to TRBD1. Sequenced sample: peripheral blood. This receptor was identified in a man aged 80 or over with acute or convalescent COVID-19. The CDR3 spells CASSEDRGRGSEKLFF. In nucleotides, the CDR3 is TGTGCCAGCAGTGAGGACAGGGGGCGAGGTAGTGAAAAACTGTTTTTT.